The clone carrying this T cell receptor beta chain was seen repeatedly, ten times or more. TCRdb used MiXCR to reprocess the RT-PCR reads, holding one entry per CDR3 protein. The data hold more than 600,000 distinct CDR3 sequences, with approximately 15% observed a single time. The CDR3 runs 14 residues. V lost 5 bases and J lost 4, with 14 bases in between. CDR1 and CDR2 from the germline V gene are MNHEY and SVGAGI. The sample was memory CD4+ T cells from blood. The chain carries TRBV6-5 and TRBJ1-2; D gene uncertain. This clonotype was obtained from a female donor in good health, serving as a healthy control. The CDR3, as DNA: TGTGCCAGCAGTCCAACGGTAGAAGGCTATGGCTACACCTTC. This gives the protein CASSPTVEGYGYTF.